The source of this T cell receptor (beta chain) is a study of T cells in tumors after PD-1 blockade. Details on this clone: What it recognizes is unknown.

Generated by immunoSEQ multiplex PCR, the TCRdb table keeps only in-frame clones and is missing some. Among around 13,000 clones, around 63% were seen once, and the ten largest hold more than 25%. Tumor or blood genomic DNA was sequenced, with inputs of about 600 ng to 6,004 ng. Germline assignment: CDR1 SGHTA and CDR2 FQGNSA. V lost 6 bases, J lost 4 bases, and 6 bases stayed unmatched. CDR3 length: 14 amino acids. Overall study findings and caveats: Blood contained 40% to 50% of the tumor's TCR clonotypes.

The specimen was tumor tissue, collected before anti-PD-1 treatment. This TCR derives from a human donor with cutaneous squamous cell carcinoma. The chain recombines TRBV7-2 with TRBJ1-2, with 9 bases identical to TRBD1. CDR3 sequence (DNA): TGTGCCAGCAGGACAGGGGGGTACGGCTATGGCTACACCTTC. Translated, it gives CASRTGGYGYGYTF.